The 32 T cell receptor beta chains in this list originate from one sample, sequenced in a study of T-cell reconstitution after alpha-beta-depleted transplantation in children. TCRbeta library construction was performed incorporating unique molecular identifiers. One entry per CDR3 protein results from TCRdb running MiXCR on the PCR reads. The sample lists 700,000 or so distinct CDR3 sequences; about an eighth were seen once. This specimen was PBMCs, taken before TCRalphabeta/CD19-depleted stem cell transplant. The receptors here all came from a girl aged 2 to 9 with congenital amegakaryocytic thrombocytopenia, due to receive a stem cell transplant.

The rearrangement joins TRBV7-8 to TRBJ2-7; TRBD2 matches 8 bases. From germline, CDR1 is SGHVS and CDR2 FQNEAQ. Trimming removed 5 bases from V and 2 bases from J; junction bases left unmatched: 8. CDR3 length: 15 amino acids. The CDR3 DNA reads TGTGCCAGCAGCCAACTCCCGGGACTAGCCTACGAGCAGTACTTC. Protein: CASSQLPGLAYEQYF.

This clonotype has ten or more counts. The gene calls are TRBV6-5 and TRBJ2-1; the match to TRBD2 covers 7 bases. Germline CDR1 reads MNHEY; CDR2 reads SVGAGI. The CDR3 is 13 residues long. J was trimmed by 0 bases and V by 9 bases; bases with no gene match: 2. CDR3 sequence reads: CASCGSSYNEQFF. The CDR3 DNA reads as TGTGCCAGTTGCGGGAGCTCCTACAATGAGCAGTTCTTC.

This clonotype has ten or more counts. The chain joins TRBV6-1 to TRBJ2-7; no reliable D call. The V end lost 8 bases, the J end lost 4 bases, and 18 bases lay between the germline ends. The germline CDR1 and CDR2 sequences are MNHNS and SASEGT. The CDR3 contains 14 residues. CDR3 in amino acids: CASSDPGPTYEQYF. In DNA form, the CDR3 reads TGTGCCAGCTCAGATCCCGGGCCAACGTACGAGCAGTACTTC.

The genes are TRBV29-1 and TRBJ2-3, with D possibly being TRBD1 (5 bases). Deletions cut 6 bases from V and 6 bases from J, with 19 bases between. The CDR3 sequence is 14 residues long. The germline V gene has CDR1 SQVTM and CDR2 ANQGSEA. The CDR3 loop reads CSVTFLGRVDTQYF. CDR3 coding DNA: TGCAGCGTCACGTTCCTCGGCAGGGTGGATACGCAGTATTTT.

In this sample, this clonotype turned up a few times. The V call is TRBV20-1, the J call TRBJ2-2, with 8 bases aligning to TRBD1. Per germline, CDR1 DFQATT and CDR2 SNEGSKA (reference sequence). Losses at the gene ends were 4 bases for V and 3 bases for J; bases not matched to a gene: 7. The CDR3 runs 15 residues. CDR3 sequence (DNA): TGCAGTGCTACCTCCAGGGGGCGAGACACCGGGGAGCTGTTTTTT. Protein: CSATSRGRDTGELFF.

The table lists this clonotype with a few counts. The rearrangement joins TRBV2 to TRBJ2-7; the D gene is possibly TRBD1 (5 bases). Looked up from germline, CDR1 is SNHLY and CDR2 is FYNNEI. The CDR3 runs to 14 residues. The V and J ends lost 4 bases and 3 bases respectively, with 13 bases between them. CDR3 region: CASSGTPHYYEQYF. The CDR3 DNA sequence: TGTGCCAGCAGTGGGACACCCCACTACTACGAGCAGTACTTC.

This clonotype was observed at least ten times. The genes are TRBV20-1 and TRBJ2-7; the match to TRBD2 covers 10 bases. This CDR3 has 14 amino acids. Trimming cost V 1 base and J 5 bases; bases outside gene matches: 5. Germline CDR1 reads DFQATT; CDR2 reads SNEGSKA (reference sequence). CDR3 bases: TGCAGTGCTAGAGGGCTAGCGGGAGCCCACGAGCAGTACTTC. Translated: CSARGLAGAHEQYF.

This clonotype was recorded many times. CDR3 DNA sequence: TGTGCCAGCAGCAAAGATCAGAGGATCAGCCCCCAGCATTTT. Its translation is CASSKDQRISPQHF. The gene calls are TRBV21-1 and TRBJ1-5. TRBV21-1 is a pseudogene. The CDR3 contains 14 residues.

The chain links TRBV10-3 to TRBJ2-5; 12 bases agree with TRBD2. The CDR3 sequence is 15 residues long. The junction had 2 bases not matched to a gene; V was cut back by 5 bases and J by 1 base. Germline loops: CDR1 ENHRY, CDR2 SYGVKD. The CDR3 nucleotides are TGTGCCATCAGTCAGACTAGCGGGGGCCAAGAGACCCAGTACTTC. It is translated as CAISQTSGGQETQYF.

The table lists this clonotype with a few counts. This chain links TRBV11-2 with TRBJ2-1, with TRBD1 identical over 8 bases. CDR1 is SGHAT, CDR2 FQNNGV, per germline. The CDR3 is 15 amino acids. The junction had 6 bases not matched to a gene; V was cut back by 5 bases and J by 3 bases. The CDR3 spells CASSRTGRLYNEQFF. Written as DNA, the CDR3 is TGTGCCAGCAGCCGGACAGGGCGGCTCTACAATGAGCAGTTCTTC.

This clonotype has ten or more counts. CDR3 in DNA: TGCAGTGCCGTCTGGGGGGCCAAAAACATTCAGTACTTC. This gives the protein CSAVWGAKNIQYF. The chain has TRBV20-1 and TRBJ2-4, with D tentatively TRBD1 or TRBD2 (5 bases each). The CDR3 is 13 amino acids. Trimming removed 6 bases at V and 1 base at J, with 10 bases between. Germline V gives CDR1 DFQATT, CDR2 SNEGSKA (reference sequence).

This clonotype has more than one count but fewer than ten. This chain links TRBV5-1 with TRBJ2-5; 7 bases are a match to TRBD2. V dropped 7 bases and J dropped 2; count of bases not matched to a gene: 8. Germline V gene data show CDR1 as SGHRS and CDR2 as YFSETQ. The CDR3 runs 14 residues. CDR3 DNA: TGCGCCAGCGCGGCGGGTAGCGGGCAAGAGACCCAGTACTTC. Its translation is CASAAGSGQETQYF.

This clonotype has ten or more counts. The chain is built from TRBV20-1 and TRBJ1-2; TRBD1 matches 7 bases. CDR1 and CDR2 (germline): DFQATT, SNEGSKA (reference sequence). The V segment lost 6 bases and the J segment 0 bases; nucleotides outside the gene matches: 10. This CDR3 has 15 amino acids. CDR3 sequence (DNA): TGCAGTGCGGCCCGGGGACAGCCCTCTAACTATGGCTACACCTTC. Amino acids: CSAARGQPSNYGYTF.

Many counts were recorded for this clonotype. The chain carries TRBV20-1 and TRBJ2-5; D gene ambiguous. V was cut by 0 bases and J by 3 bases, with 8 bases left in between. The germline CDR1 and CDR2 sequences are DFQATT and SNEGSKA (reference sequence). The CDR3 is made up of 13 amino acids. As DNA, the CDR3 is TGCAGTGCTAGAGATCCTTCTAAAGAGACCCAGTACTTC. This codes for CSARDPSKETQYF.

This clonotype was counted only a few times. The V call is TRBV21-1, the J call TRBJ2-7. TRBV21-1 is described as a pseudogene. The CDR3 runs 12 residues. CDR3 protein: CASSKAGYEQYF. DNA for the CDR3: TGTGCCAGCAGCAAAGCAGGGTACGAGCAGTACTTC.

The chain recombines TRBV5-1 with TRBJ2-5; TRBD2 matches 10 bases. Germline CDR1 reads SGHRS; CDR2 reads YFSETQ. The V and J ends lost 4 bases and 3 bases, in that order; junction bases with no gene match: 6. CDR3 length: 15 amino acids. CDR3 residues: CASSRVGTSEETQYF. The DNA of the CDR3 is TGCGCCAGCAGCCGAGTGGGGACTAGCGAAGAGACCCAGTACTTC.

This rearrangement joins TRBV5-5 to TRBJ2-7, with 9 bases identical to TRBD2. V gave up 4 bases and J gave up 5 bases; unmatched junction bases: 10. The CDR3 contains 15 residues. The germline V gene encodes CDR1 SGHKS and CDR2 YYEKEE (reference sequence). Written as DNA, the CDR3 is TGTGCCAGCAGCCTTAAGCGGGAGGTCGGCCACGAGCAGTACTTC. Amino acid sequence: CASSLKREVGHEQYF.

The chain joins TRBV29-1 to TRBJ2-5; 7 bases fit TRBD1. Germline V gene lookup returns CDR1 SQVTM and CDR2 ANQGSEA. V shed 7 bases and J 1 base; nucleotides not matched to a gene: 9. CDR3 length: 14 residues. CDR3 loop: CSASRQGLQETQYF. The CDR3 DNA follows: TGCAGCGCCTCGAGACAGGGCCTCCAAGAGACCCAGTACTTC.

In this sample, this clonotype turned up a few times. The genes are TRBV7-9 and TRBJ2-5; 7 bases line up with TRBD1. Trimming at V came to 6 bases and at J to 2 bases, leaving 6 bases not matched to a gene. CDR1 SEHNR and CDR2 FQNEAQ come from the germline V gene (reference sequence). The CDR3 runs 14 residues. In DNA, the CDR3 is TGTGCCAGCAGACCACGACAGGGTCAAGAGACCCAGTACTTC. Encoded protein: CASRPRQGQETQYF. Complete variable domain (other parts from reference TRBV7-9 and TRBJ2-5): DTGVSQNPRHKITKRGQNVTFRCDPISEHNRLYWYRQTLGQGPEFLTYFQNEAQLEKSRLLSDRFSAERPKGSFSTLEIQRTEQGDSAMYLCASRPRQGQETQYFGPGTRLLVL.

This chain joins TRBV10-3 and TRBJ2-7; perhaps D is TRBD1 or TRBD2 (5 bases each). V gave up 2 bases and J gave up 5 bases, with 16 bases separating them. The germline V gene has CDR1 ENHRY and CDR2 SYGVKD. This CDR3 spans 15 amino acids. The CDR3 nucleotides read TGTGCCATCAGTGAGCCTCCGCCAGGGAGAAACGAGCAGTACTTC. Translating gives CAISEPPPGRNEQYF.

This clonotype has a count of ten or more. J is TRBJ2-4 and V is TRBV5-6, with D possibly TRBD2 on 5 matching bases. This CDR3 region has 13 residues. CDR1 SGHDT and CDR2 YYEEEE come from the germline V gene. Trimming shortened V by 3 bases and J by 2 bases, and 6 bases separated the two germline ends. CDR3 region: CASSSGSKNIQYF. CDR3 sequence (DNA): TGTGCCAGCAGCTCGGGATCCAAAAACATTCAGTACTTC.

This clonotype was seen many times. J is TRBJ2-3 and V is TRBV29-1; a weak D match, TRBD2 (6 bases). The V gene's germline CDR1 is SQVTM and CDR2 ANQGSEA. The V end lost 3 bases, the J end lost 6 bases, and 7 bases lay between the germline ends. The CDR3 totals 11 residues. The CDR3 bases are TGCAGCGTTGACCGGGGGGATACGCAGTATTTT. Translating gives CSVDRGDTQYF.

In this sample, this clonotype turned up a few times. This rearrangement joins TRBV5-6 to TRBJ2-1; 7 bases align to TRBD1. Unmatched junction bases numbered 14, after V lost 4 bases and J lost 4 bases. The CDR3 is made up of 17 amino acids. CDR1 and CDR2 (germline): SGHDT, YYEEEE. For the CDR3, the DNA is TGTGCCAGCAGCCTTCGCTCGGGGCAGGGGGTGTACAATGAGCAGTTCTTC. Its protein product is CASSLRSGQGVYNEQFF.

The sample holds many counts of this clonotype. V gene TRBV20-1 combines with J gene TRBJ1-1; TRBD1 matches at 8 bases. CDR1 DFQATT and CDR2 SNEGSKA come from the germline V gene (reference sequence). The CDR3 has 13 residues. V gave up 1 base and J gave up 11 bases; unmatched junction bases: 9. As DNA, the CDR3 is TGCAGTGCTAGAGGGCACAGGGGGGAAAGGGCTTTCTTT. As protein: CSARGHRGERAFF.

A note on this clonotype: A much larger clone lies a single base off, so this may be a read error. Since the CDR3 does not end with the conserved phenylalanine or tryptophan, this likely comes from a read error. The chain couples TRBV4-1 to TRBJ1-1; 8 bases agree with TRBD1. This CDR3 is 17 amino acids long. J gave up 5 bases and V 3 bases, and 14 bases lay outside the gene matches. Germline V CDR1 and CDR2: MGHRA, YSYEKL. CDR3 bases: TGCGCCAGCAGCCACTCAAGACAGGGGCGAGGGTATACTGAAGCTTTCTAT. It specifies CASSHSRQGRGYTEAFY.

V gene TRBV11-2 combines with J gene TRBJ2-1; D is possibly TRBD2 (6 bases). Trimming shortened V by 4 bases and J by 6 bases, and 16 bases separated the two germline ends. The CDR3 spans 15 residues. Germline CDR1 reads SGHAT; CDR2 reads FQNNGV. The CDR3 reads CASSWGGGNLNEQFF. The CDR3, as DNA: TGTGCCAGCAGCTGGGGAGGCGGGAACCTCAATGAGCAGTTCTTC.

This chain joins TRBV24-1 and TRBJ2-3, with 9 bases that match TRBD1. Germline V gene lookup returns CDR1 KGHDR and CDR2 SFDVKD. CDR3 length: 16 amino acids. The junction had 6 bases not matched to a gene; V was cut back by 4 bases and J by 2 bases. As DNA, the CDR3 is TGTGCCACCAGTGACGGGGACAGGGTGAACACAGATACGCAGTATTTT. The encoded protein is CATSDGDRVNTDTQYF.

This clonotype was counted a few times. The chain carries TRBV3-1 and TRBJ2-4, with D possibly matching TRBD1 (6 bases). V lost 5 bases and J lost 12, with 17 bases in between. This CDR3 comprises 13 residues. Germline CDR1 and CDR2: LGHDT and YNNKEL (reference sequence). The DNA for the CDR3 is TGTGCCAGCAGCTCGACCCCGGACAGCTATCAGTACTTC. This translates into CASSSTPDSYQYF.

This clonotype appeared many times. V is TRBV20-1 and J is TRBJ2-1; a weak D match, TRBD1 (6 bases). The length of the CDR3 is 13 residues. Germline assignment: CDR1 DFQATT and CDR2 SNEGSKA (reference sequence). The germline V and J ends were trimmed by 8 bases and 2 bases, with 13 bases remaining between them. This chain's CDR3 is CSTYRATYNEQFF. CDR3 nucleotide sequence: TGCAGTACCTACAGGGCCACCTACAATGAGCAGTTCTTC.

The chain links TRBV15 to TRBJ2-7; 9 positions agree with TRBD2. The CDR3 contains 14 residues. Looked up from germline, CDR1 is LNHNV and CDR2 is YYDKDF (reference sequence). Trimming removed 5 bases from V and 3 bases from J; junction bases left unmatched: 5. The CDR3 nucleotides are TGTGCCACCAGCGTAGCTAGCGGGAACTACGAGCAGTACTTC. Translated: CATSVASGNYEQYF. Filled out from reference TRBV15 and TRBJ2-7, the complete variable domain reads DAMVIQNPRYQVTQFGKPVTLSCSQTLNHNVMYWYQQKSSQAPKLLFHYYDKDFNNEADTPDNFQSRRPNTSFCFLDIRSPGLGDTAMYLCATSVASGNYEQYFGPGTRLTVT.

In this sample, this clonotype turned up a few times. This chain links TRBV6-5 with TRBJ2-5, with no clear D. There are 14 residues in the CDR3. CDR1 and CDR2 (germline): MNHEY, SVGAGI. The germline V and J ends were trimmed by 2 bases and 2 bases, with 9 bases remaining between them. The CDR3 protein is CASSYNPGQETQYF. The CDR3 nucleotides read TGTGCCAGCAGTTACAACCCTGGGCAAGAGACCCAGTACTTC.

The chain recombines TRBV29-1 with TRBJ2-7; D might be TRBD1 (5 bases). V was trimmed by 5 bases and J by 4 bases, leaving 15 bases between them. The CDR3 loop spans 13 amino acids. Germline assignment: CDR1 SQVTM and CDR2 ANQGSEA. The CDR3 reads CSVTTPTAYEQYF. The CDR3 region has the DNA TGCAGCGTTACAACACCGACAGCTTACGAGCAGTACTTC.